Presented here are 18 T cell receptor beta chains from one specimen sequenced in a study of PD-1 blockade in classical Hodgkin lymphoma. The protocol was immunoSEQ multiplex PCR, while the TCRdb copy is restricted to in-frame clones and leaves out a portion. The table has about 3,000 clones, roughly 63% seen once; the top ten hold 30% to 35%. In every patient, relapse followed autologous stem cell transplantation, while exposure to brentuximab vedotin differed. From thawed PBMCs, CD8+ T cells were isolated by magnetic negative selection. The sample was CD8+ T cells from blood, taken at baseline. These receptors all stem from a human donor with classical Hodgkin lymphoma.

By share, this clone counts as large. Within the sample, other DNA sequences also encode this same CDR3. The chain is built from TRBV5-6 and TRBJ1-5, with D perhaps TRBD1 (5 bases). The length of the CDR3 is 16 residues. The germline gives CDR1 SGHDT, CDR2 YYEEEE. The ends were cut back, 0 bases at V and 0 bases at J, with 10 bases in the middle. DNA of the CDR3: TGTGCCAGCAGCTTGGGACAGTCGTATAGCAATCAGCCCCAGCATTTT. It codes for CASSLGQSYSNQPQHF.

This clone is medium-sized (0.01 to 0.1%) in the sample. The genes are TRBV5-8 and TRBJ2-7, with a possible D match to TRBD1 (6 bases). V was shortened by 2 bases and J by 6 bases, with 15 bases between the two germline ends. The CDR3 length is 14 residues. In germline, CDR1 is SGHTS, CDR2 YDEGEE. The CDR3 spells CASSLRGTKFEQYF. Here the CDR3 DNA reads TGTGCCAGCAGCTTAAGGGGGACGAAATTCGAGCAGTACTTC. Full variable domain (missing parts from reference TRBV5-8 and TRBJ2-7): EAGVTQSPTHLIKTRGQQATLRCSPISGHTSVYWYQQALGLGLQFLLWYDEGEERNRGNFPPRFSGRQFPNYSSELNVNALELEDSALYLCASSLRGTKFEQYFGPGTRLTVT.

The chain couples TRBV10-1 to TRBJ1-1; no clear D. The CDR3 has 14 residues. Germline-derived CDR1 and CDR2 are WNHNN and SYGVQD (reference sequence). Trimming cost V 3 bases and J 4 bases, with 12 bases left between them. This CDR3 is CASSDRAGSTEAFF. CDR3 in DNA: TGCGCCAGCAGTGATCGGGCAGGTTCCACTGAAGCTTTCTTT.

The CDR3 DNA is TGTGCCAGCAGCGTAGAGGGGTCGGTGGACGAGCAGTACTTC. Protein product: CASSVEGSVDEQYF. J is TRBJ2-7 and V is TRBV9, with a weak D call TRBD1 (5 bases). CDR3 length: 14 residues. Deletions cut 0 bases from V and 5 bases from J, with 12 bases between. The V gene's germline CDR1 is SGDLS and CDR2 YYNGEE.

The gene calls are TRBV6-6 and TRBJ2-5, with D perhaps TRBD2 (5 bases). The CDR3 is 15 residues long. Per the germline V gene, CDR1 is MNHNY and CDR2 is SVGAGI (reference sequence). Between the trimmed V and J ends, which lost 5 bases and 5 bases, there was a span of 18 bases. This chain's CDR3 is CASSGASGPGETQYF. The CDR3 DNA follows: TGTGCCAGCAGTGGAGCGAGTGGACCGGGGGAGACCCAGTACTTC.

J is TRBJ2-1 and V is TRBV7-6, with D perhaps given as TRBD1 or TRBD2 (5 bases each). The length of the CDR3 is 15 residues. V shed 5 bases and J shed 8 bases, with 19 bases lying between them. Germline lookup yields CDR1 SGHVS and CDR2 FNYEAQ. CDR3 nucleotides: TGTGCCAGCAGCATAACCCCAGGGAGTGGCGATGAGCAGTTCTTC. This sequence encodes CASSITPGSGDEQFF.

The rearrangement joins TRBV14 to TRBJ2-2; D gene unclear. V was cut by 1 base and J by 1 base, with 4 bases left in between. Germline V gene data show CDR1 as SGHDN and CDR2 as FVKESK. The CDR3 is 14 amino acids. The CDR3 nucleotides are TGTGCCAGCAGCCAAGTCAGGAACACCGGGGAGCTGTTTTTT. Residues: CASSQVRNTGELFF. The full variable domain, with the rest looked up from reference TRBV14 and TRBJ2-2, is EAGVTQFPSHSVIEKGQTVTLRCDPISGHDNLYWYRRVMGKEIKFLLHFVKESKQDESGMPNNRFLAERTGGTYSTLKVQPAELEDSGVYFCASSQVRNTGELFFGEGSRLTVL.

This rearrangement joins TRBV9 to TRBJ2-3, with TRBD1 as a possible D gene (6 bases). The V and J ends lost 4 bases and 0 bases respectively, with 15 bases between them. Per germline, CDR1 SGDLS and CDR2 YYNGEE. The CDR3 runs 16 residues. This CDR3 is CASSPRDKPSTDTQYF. The CDR3 DNA follows: TGTGCCAGCAGCCCCCGGGACAAACCTAGCACAGATACGCAGTATTTT.

The V and J genes are TRBV7-4 and TRBJ2-5, with a weak D call TRBD2 (6 bases). CDR1 is SGHVT and CDR2 is SQSDAQ in the germline V gene. This CDR3 is 15 amino acids long. V was trimmed by 4 bases and J by 5 bases, leaving 17 bases between them. The CDR3 reads CASSSARGLGETQYF. CDR3 DNA sequence: TGTGCCAGCAGCTCAGCGCGGGGTCTCGGGGAGACCCAGTACTTC.

The gene calls are TRBV29-1 and TRBJ2-4; TRBD1 agrees at 9 bases. Germline CDR1 reads SQVTM; CDR2 reads ANQGSEA. Unmatched junction bases numbered 8, after V lost 6 bases and J lost 2 bases. This CDR3 is 15 amino acids long. The CDR3 spells CSVQTGGASKNIQYF. DNA for the CDR3: TGCAGCGTGCAAACAGGGGGCGCCTCCAAAAACATTCAGTACTTC.

This clone was found a few times. The genes are TRBV27 and TRBJ2-3, with 11 positions matching TRBD2. Unmatched junction bases numbered 12, after V lost 5 bases and J lost 5 bases. CDR1 is MNHEY and CDR2 is SMNVEV in the germline V gene (reference sequence). The CDR3 contains 17 residues. The CDR3 spells CASSPPYSGGDGDTQYF. The CDR3 nucleotides are TGTGCCAGCAGTCCCCCCTATAGCGGGGGGGATGGAGATACGCAGTATTTT.

This clone counts as large. This chain joins TRBV11-2 and TRBJ2-7; D call uncertain. Germline CDR1 is SGHAT and CDR2 is FQNNGV. The germline V and J ends were trimmed by 3 bases and 8 bases, with 17 bases remaining between them. CDR3 length: 14 amino acids. The CDR3 DNA sequence: TGTGCCAGCAGCTTCCCAAGCGAGCTTACGAAGCAGTACTTC. As protein: CASSFPSELTKQYF.

In this sample, this clone turned up a few times. The V and J genes are TRBV19 and TRBJ1-4; 7 bases line up with TRBD1. There are 15 residues in the CDR3. Germline V gene lookup returns CDR1 LNHDA and CDR2 SQIVND (reference sequence). With 8 bases clipped from V and 2 bases from J, the junction kept 8 bases outside the gene matches. Here the CDR3 reads CASREGALTNEKLFF. In nucleotides, the CDR3 is TGTGCCAGTCGGGAGGGGGCCCTCACTAATGAAAAACTGTTTTTT. The complete variable domain, with remaining parts taken from reference TRBV19 and TRBJ1-4, reads DGGITQSPKYLFRKEGQNVTLSCEQNLNHDAMYWYRQDPGQGLRLIYYSQIVNDFQKGDIAEGYSVSREKKESFPLTVTSAQKNPTAFYLCASREGALTNEKLFFGSGTQLSVL.

V and J are TRBV10-3 and TRBJ2-7, with TRBD1 matching over 7 bases. The CDR3 totals 13 residues. CDR1 ENHRY and CDR2 SYGVKD come from the germline V gene. J lost 3 bases, V lost 6 bases, and 5 bases had no gene match. CDR3 in DNA: TGTGCCATCAGCCAGGGACAGATCTACGAGCAGTACTTC. This codes for CAISQGQIYEQYF.

The chain is built from TRBV7-9 and TRBJ2-7; TRBD2 agrees at 10 bases. The germline V gene encodes CDR1 SEHNR and CDR2 FQNEAQ (reference sequence). This CDR3 spans 15 amino acids. Trimming took 2 bases from V and 1 from J; bases not matched to a gene: 2. CDR3 nucleotide sequence: TGTGCCAGCAGCTTACTAGCGGGAGTATCCTACGAGCAGTACTTC. Its translation is CASSLLAGVSYEQYF.

The rearrangement links TRBV7-6 to TRBJ2-5, with 7 positions matching TRBD1. J lost 1 base, V lost 4 bases, and 3 bases had no gene match. Per germline, CDR1 SGHVS and CDR2 FNYEAQ. This CDR3 is 14 amino acids long. For the CDR3, the DNA is TGTGCCAGCAGCTCCCGACAGGGCCAAGAGACCCAGTACTTC. It specifies CASSSRQGQETQYF.

This clone was observed a handful of times. The CDR3, as DNA: TGCGCCAGCAGCCAAGCGACGGGGCTCACAGATACGCAGTATTTT. Its translation is CASSQATGLTDTQYF. The chain combines TRBV4-1 with TRBJ2-3; either TRBD1 or TRBD2 may fit D (5 bases each). The CDR3 is made up of 15 amino acids. V was shortened by 1 base and J by 2 bases, with 10 bases between the two germline ends. Germline CDR1 and CDR2: MGHRA and YSYEKL.

The chain is built from TRBV4-1 and TRBJ2-7, with a tentative D call TRBD2 (5 bases). There are 15 residues in the CDR3. V lost 5 bases to trimming and J lost 3 bases, with 17 bases between them. Germline assignment: CDR1 MGHRA and CDR2 YSYEKL. DNA of the CDR3: TGCGCCAGCAGCGTCCGGGAACGCGGAGGCTACGAGCAGTACTTC. Amino acid sequence: CASSVRERGGYEQYF.